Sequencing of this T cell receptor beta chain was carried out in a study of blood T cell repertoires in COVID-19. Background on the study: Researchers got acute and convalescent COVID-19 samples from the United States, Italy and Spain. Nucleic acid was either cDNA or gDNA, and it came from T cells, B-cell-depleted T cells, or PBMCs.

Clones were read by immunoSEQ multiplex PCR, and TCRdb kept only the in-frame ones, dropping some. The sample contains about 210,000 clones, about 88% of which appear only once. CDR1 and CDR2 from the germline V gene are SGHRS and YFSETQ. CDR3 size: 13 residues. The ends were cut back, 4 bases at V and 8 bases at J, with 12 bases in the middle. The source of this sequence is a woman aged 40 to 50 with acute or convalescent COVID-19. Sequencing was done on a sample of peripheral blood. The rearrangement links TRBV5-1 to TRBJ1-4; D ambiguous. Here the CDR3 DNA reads TGCGCCAGCAGCCCGGCGGCTGGGGAAAAACTGTTTTTT. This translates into CASSPAAGEKLFF. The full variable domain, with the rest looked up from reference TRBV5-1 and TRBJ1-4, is KAGVTQTPRYLIKTRGQQVTLSCSPISGHRSVSWYQQTPGQGLQFLFEYFSETQRNKGNFPGRFSGRQFSNSRSEMNVSTLELGDSALYLCASSPAAGEKLFFGSGTQLSVL.